The clone carrying this TCR beta chain has a handful of counts. The antigen remains undetermined. CDR1 and CDR2 (germline): SGHDT, YYEEEE. Between the trimmed V and J ends, which lost 9 bases and 3 bases, there was a span of 21 bases. This CDR3 is 15 amino acids long. The PCR made use of 60 Vbeta and 13 Jbeta primers. Here immunoSEQ multiplex PCR was the method, and the copy in TCRdb shows in-frame clones only, minus some. This table has about 100,000 clones, around 10% appearing once. This record comes from a study of cytomegalovirus exposure and HLA in healthy donors. About the research overall: Early released data comprised some 85 million unique TCRs from HLA-typed donors. General study findings and limits: Common viral pathogens seemed to be connected with several of the most significant clusters, according to a later analysis. Association of a missense DCLRE1C variant with TCR beta V- and J-gene trimming was reported in a later analysis.

Whereas donors were nominally healthy upon sampling, unrecorded immune exposures were probable. This TCR was recovered from a man between 35 and 55 years old in good health and CMV-seropositive. V gene TRBV5-6 combines with J gene TRBJ2-5, with D possibly being TRBD2 (7 bases). Source material: PBMCs. The CDR3 region is CATRWGGSPKETQYF. The CDR3 nucleotides read TGTGCCACCCGGTGGGGGGGCTCCCCCAAAGAGACCCAGTACTTC.